This entry features one TCR beta chain sequence. The antigen is unknown. The data were obtained in a study of CXCR3-negative and CXCR3-positive naive CD8 T cells. Study-wide context: Sequencing yielded 120 million to 150 million TRB reads, roughly 1.5 +/- 0.3 million per library. Study outcomes and limitations: TCR interaction strength was inferred from TRB CDR3 physicochemistry, as CD5 matched across naive subsets. In both naive subsets diversity was comparably high, whereas memory CD8+ cells showed much lower diversity. Researchers report that CXCR3-positive naive cells carry more hydrophobic TRB CDR3s than CXCR3-negative naive cells.

The study made its TRB cDNA libraries by 5' RACE, adding UMI labels. Using the 5' RACE reads, TCRdb records one entry per CDR3 protein without DNA. Its listing shows some 120,000 distinct CDR3 sequences. Every subset of CD8+ T cells was sorted in triplicate at under 350,000 cells each. CDR1 and CDR2 (germline): MNHEY, SVGEGT. The CDR3 is 16 amino acids. V and J are TRBV6-2 or TRBV6-3 and TRBJ2-7; TCRdb's D call of TRBD1 is untestable without DNA. This TCR was recovered from a human donor in good health. Some clones in this sample may be carry-over from other donors' samples. Sequenced material: naive CXCR3+ CD8+ T cells from blood. Specified subset: CD45RO-CCR7+CD27+CD95- naive CD8+ T cells expressing CXCR3 (TNR3+). CDR3: CASSPWDRSFSYEQYF.